This T cell receptor (beta chain) was captured in a study of CD8 T cells in ankylosing spondylitis. This clonotype was seen only once. The antigen remains undetermined. This sequence may be a read error, since a much larger clone differs from it by one base. A quantitative 5'-RACE method, one with molecular barcodes, was used to make TCR beta libraries. TCRdb reprocessed the 5' RACE reads with MiXCR, giving one entry per CDR3 protein. The sample has more than 300,000 distinct CDR3 sequences, around a tenth seen once; the top ten hold roughly 9.1%. Whole-study findings and limits: In synovial fluid and blood from reactive arthritis, some motif variants were previously reported. Among TCR beta sequences, a motif of roughly 8 highly homologous variants appeared characteristic of ankylosing spondylitis blood.

Germline loops: CDR1 SGHRS, CDR2 YFSETQ. The CDR3 length is 14 residues. This sequence joins TRBV5-1 and TRBJ2-5; the match to TRBD2 covers 9 bases. The receptor was isolated from a female donor with ankylosing spondylitis or in good health (not recorded which). Sequenced sample: blood, either unsorted or a sorted T cell fraction (not recorded which). The CDR3 sequence is CASGLTSGKETQYF. CDR3 nucleotides: TGCGCCAGCGGCTTGACTAGCGGAAAAGAGACCCAGTACTTC.